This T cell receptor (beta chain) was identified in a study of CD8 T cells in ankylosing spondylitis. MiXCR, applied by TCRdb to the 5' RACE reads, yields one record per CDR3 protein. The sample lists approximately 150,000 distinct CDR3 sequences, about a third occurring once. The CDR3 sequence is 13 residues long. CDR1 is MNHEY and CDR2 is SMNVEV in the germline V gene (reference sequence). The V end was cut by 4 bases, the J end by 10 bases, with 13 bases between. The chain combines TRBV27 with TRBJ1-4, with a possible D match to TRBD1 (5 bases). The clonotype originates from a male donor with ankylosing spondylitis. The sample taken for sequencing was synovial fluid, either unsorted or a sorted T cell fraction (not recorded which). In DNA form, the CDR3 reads TGTGCCAGCAGTTCTAAAGGCACAGGAAAACTGTTTTTT. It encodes CASSSKGTGKLFF. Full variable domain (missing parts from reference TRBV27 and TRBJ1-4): EAQVTQNPRYLITVTGKKLTVTCSQNMNHEYMSWYRQDPGLGLRQIYYSMNVEVTDKGDVPEGYKVSRKEKRNFPLILESPSPNQTSLYFCASSSKGTGKLFFGSGTQLSVL.